These 11 T cell receptor beta chains were all obtained from the same sample, sequenced in a study of blood T cell repertoires in COVID-19. Only in-frame clones appear in the TCRdb table, and some are missing; sequencing was by immunoSEQ multiplex PCR. The data contain roughly 390,000 clones, around 84% of them singletons. The source material was peripheral blood. The receptors stem from a woman under 30 with acute or convalescent COVID-19.

The rearrangement joins TRBV21-1 to TRBJ1-2. TRBV21-1 is recorded as a pseudogene. CDR3 length: 15 amino acids. The CDR3 nucleotides are TGTGCCAGCAGCAAAGGGGGTGGAGGGCTGACCGGCTACACCTTC. Amino acid sequence: CASSKGGGGLTGYTF.

This clone was counted a few times. The J gene is TRBJ1-1, the V gene TRBV5-1; tentative D call: TRBD1 (5 bases). The CDR3 contains 15 residues. Germline CDR1 is SGHRS and CDR2 is YFSETQ. Trimming took 1 base from V and 4 from J, leaving 14 bases between them. For the CDR3, the DNA is TGCGCCAGCAGCTTGCTGGGGGAGGGTGGCACTGAAGCTTTCTTT. It is translated as CASSLLGEGGTEAFF.

The V and J genes are TRBV24-1 and TRBJ1-2, with D perhaps matching TRBD1 (6 bases). V was cut by 3 bases and J by 5 bases, with 12 bases left in between. CDR3 length: 14 residues. Germline CDR1 and CDR2: KGHDR and SFDVKD. For the CDR3, the DNA is TGTGCCACCAGTGATCCACGACAGGAATATGGCTACACCTTC. Its protein product is CATSDPRQEYGYTF.

V gene TRBV27 combines with J gene TRBJ1-6, with TRBD1 identical over 8 bases. The germline V gene has CDR1 MNHEY and CDR2 SMNVEV (reference sequence). This CDR3 has 15 residues. V gave up 3 bases and J gave up 7 bases; unmatched junction bases: 5. Here the CDR3 DNA reads TGTGCCAGCAGTTTGGGACAGGTTCCCAATTCACCCCTCCACTTT. Translated, it gives CASSLGQVPNSPLHF.

This clone showed up just once. V gene TRBV19 combines with J gene TRBJ2-5, with 8 bases that match TRBD1. The CDR3 has 15 amino acids. Trimming at V came to 9 bases and at J to 0 bases, leaving 9 bases not matched to a gene. The germline gives CDR1 LNHDA, CDR2 SQIVND (reference sequence). CDR3 residues: CASRVGTGNQETQYF. CDR3 nucleotides: TGTGCCAGCAGGGTCGGGACAGGTAACCAAGAGACCCAGTACTTC.

The CDR3 DNA reads TGTGCCAGCAGCCAATCCGGGACAGACTACGAGCAGTACTTC. It translates to CASSQSGTDYEQYF. The chain uses TRBV5-4 and TRBJ2-7; TRBD1 matches 7 bases. Germline-derived CDR1 and CDR2 are SGHNT and YYREEE (reference sequence). There are 14 residues in the CDR3. Trimming cost V 4 bases and J 3 bases; bases outside gene matches: 7. Filled out from reference TRBV5-4 and TRBJ2-7, the complete variable domain reads ETGVTQSPTHLIKTRGQQVTLRCSSQSGHNTVSWYQQALGQGPQFIFQYYREEENGRGNFPPRFSGLQFPNYSSELNVNALELDDSALYLCASSQSGTDYEQYFGPGTRLTVT.

Regarding this clone: At one end the junction does not follow the germline gene, possibly because of a read error. This same CDR3 is encoded by further DNA sequences in the sample. The chain joins TRBV7-9 to TRBJ1-4; D is possibly TRBD1 (5 bases). The germline CDR1 and CDR2 sequences are SEHNR and FQNEAQ (reference sequence). This CDR3 is 15 amino acids long. The CDR3 region has the DNA TGTGCCAGCAGCCCCTCCAGCAGGGCAGGTGAAAAACTATTTTTT. Protein: CASSPSSRAGEKLFF.

This chain connects TRBV11-2 to TRBJ2-3; 7 positions agree with TRBD1. Germline V gene lookup returns CDR1 SGHAT and CDR2 FQNNGV. V lost 7 bases and J lost 5; bases outside the gene matches: 9. CDR3 size: 14 residues. The chain's CDR3 is CASIGGRSQDTQYF. CDR3 sequence (DNA): TGTGCCAGCATAGGGGGCCGATCTCAAGATACGCAGTATTTT.

The genes are TRBV6-5 and TRBJ1-1; a possible D gene is TRBD1 (5 bases). Deletions cut 0 bases from V and 4 bases from J, with 12 bases between. Germline CDR1 is MNHEY and CDR2 is SVGAGI. CDR3 length: 15 amino acids. The CDR3 reads CASSYSNGGFTEAFF. CDR3 nucleotide sequence: TGTGCCAGCAGTTACTCGAACGGGGGTTTCACTGAAGCTTTCTTT.

The V and J genes are TRBV11-2 and TRBJ1-1; D not certain. Trimming shortened V by 6 bases and J by 4 bases, and 21 bases separated the two germline ends. CDR3 length: 16 amino acids. Germline CDR1 reads SGHAT; CDR2 reads FQNNGV. CDR3 region: CASSTGLFGLSTEAFF. CDR3 nucleotides: TGTGCCAGCAGTACCGGACTTTTTGGGCTGAGCACTGAAGCTTTCTTT.

The rearrangement uses TRBV6-6 and TRBJ1-6, with D maybe TRBD1 (5 bases). V gave up 2 bases and J gave up 7 bases, with 9 bases separating them. The germline CDR1 and CDR2 sequences are MNHNY and SVGAGI (reference sequence). This CDR3 is 14 amino acids long. In DNA form, the CDR3 reads TGTGCCAGCAGTTACGGACAAGGGAATTCACCCCTCCACTTT. This codes for CASSYGQGNSPLHF.